This T cell receptor (beta chain) was captured by sequencing in a study of cytomegalovirus exposure and HLA in healthy donors. Overall study findings and caveats: In a later analysis, TCR beta V- and J-gene trimming was associated with a missense DCLRE1C variant.

The CDR3 consists of 15 residues. The germline CDR1 and CDR2 sequences are KGHSH and LQKENI. V dropped 2 bases and J dropped 3; count of bases not matched to a gene: 4. The PCR contained 60 Vbeta and 13 Jbeta primers. In the authors' workflow: About 11 million shared chains were among the approximately 82 million unique TCR beta chains that a later analysis counted. Generated by immunoSEQ multiplex PCR, the TCRdb table keeps only in-frame clones and is missing some. The V and J calls and the clone size are those of that table, but D and trimming were determined from the DNA. The sample yields approximately 130,000 clones, more than 70% seen once. On this clone: The target antigen is unknown.

Sequencing used PBMCs. The V gene is TRBV18, the J gene TRBJ2-7; the match to TRBD2 covers 10 bases. The origin of this receptor is a man in his fifties or sixties in good health and CMV-seropositive. CDR3 sequence: CASSPGLAEVYEQYF. The CDR3 DNA reads as TGTGCCAGCTCACCAGGACTAGCGGAGGTCTACGAGCAGTACTTC.